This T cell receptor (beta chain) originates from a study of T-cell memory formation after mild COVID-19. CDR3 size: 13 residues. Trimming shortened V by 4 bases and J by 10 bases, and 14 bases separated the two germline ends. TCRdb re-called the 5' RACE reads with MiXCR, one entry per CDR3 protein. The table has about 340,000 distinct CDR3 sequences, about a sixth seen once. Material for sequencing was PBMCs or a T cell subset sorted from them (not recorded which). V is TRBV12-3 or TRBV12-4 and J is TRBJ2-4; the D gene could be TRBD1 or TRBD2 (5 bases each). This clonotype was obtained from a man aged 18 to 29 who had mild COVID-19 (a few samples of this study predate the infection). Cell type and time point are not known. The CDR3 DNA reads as TGTGCCAGCAGTTCCGTACTAGAGGGGATTCAGTACTTC. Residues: CASSSVLEGIQYF.